The 18 T cell receptor beta chains listed next were all sequenced from one sample in a study of shared clonotypes between healthy human individuals. The protocol was immunoSEQ multiplex PCR, while the TCRdb copy is restricted to in-frame clones and leaves out a portion. The sample holds over 750,000 clones; about 97% are singletons and the top ten take about 0.21%. Naive CD8 cells were CD45RO-negative, positively selected for CCR7, excluding terminally differentiated effector memory CD45RA+ cells. Sample: naive CD8+ T cells sorted from blood. All receptors derive from a man younger than 40 in good health.

The chain combines TRBV28 with TRBJ1-2; 7 nucleotides agree with TRBD1. This CDR3 region has 14 residues. Unmatched junction bases numbered 9, after V lost 4 bases and J lost 7 bases. Germline loops: CDR1 MDHEN, CDR2 SYDVKM. The CDR3 loop reads CASSSGTATLGYTF. CDR3 nucleotides: TGTGCCAGCAGTTCTGGGACAGCCACCCTTGGCTACACCTTC.

The V gene is TRBV28, the J gene TRBJ2-7; D might be TRBD2 (6 bases). The V gene's germline CDR1 is MDHEN and CDR2 SYDVKM. The V end lost 5 bases, the J end lost 2 bases, and 13 bases lay between the germline ends. The CDR3 runs 14 residues. The CDR3 DNA reads as TGTGCCAGCAGTCCCCTAGCGCGAGCCTACGAGCAGTACTTC. It is translated as CASSPLARAYEQYF.

This chain connects TRBV28 to TRBJ2-1; either TRBD1 or TRBD2 may supply D (7 bases each). Germline CDR1 is MDHEN and CDR2 is SYDVKM. Trimming took off 3 bases at V and 7 bases at J, with 25 bases between the two ends. CDR3 length equals 18 residues. CDR3 DNA sequence: TGTGCCAGCAGTTTTGATAGGGTCAGGGGGGGAGGTCCAAATGAGCAGTTCTTC. Translation gives CASSFDRVRGGGPNEQFF.

The chain uses TRBV27 and TRBJ2-1; 8 nucleotides line up with TRBD2. V dropped 9 bases and J dropped 0; count of bases not matched to a gene: 16. The length of the CDR3 is 18 residues. Germline CDR1 MNHEY, CDR2 SMNVEV (reference sequence). The CDR3 DNA sequence: TGTGCCAGTAGCGGGGAGTACCCCGTAGTTAGCTCCTACAATGAGCAGTTCTTC. It yields the protein CASSGEYPVVSSYNEQFF.

The chain carries TRBV30 and TRBJ2-3, with 11 bases aligning to TRBD2. Germline lookup yields CDR1 GTSNPN and CDR2 SVGIG (reference sequence). The CDR3 length is 15 residues. Trimming cost V 1 base and J 6 bases; bases outside gene matches: 6. The CDR3 sequence: CAWSDSGRASDTQYF. CDR3 bases: TGTGCCTGGAGTGATAGCGGGAGGGCCTCCGATACGCAGTATTTT.

The V call is TRBV9, the J call TRBJ2-7, with TRBD1 matching over 10 bases. CDR1 and CDR2 from the germline V gene are SGDLS and YYNGEE. With 5 bases clipped from V and 6 bases from J, the junction kept 11 bases outside the gene matches. CDR3 length: 15 amino acids. The CDR3 nucleotides read TGTGCCAGCAGTGACAGCGGGACAGGGGTGGGCGAGCAGTACTTC. It codes for CASSDSGTGVGEQYF. Full variable domain (rest looked up from reference TRBV9 and TRBJ2-7): DSGVTQTPKHLITATGQRVTLRCSPRSGDLSVYWYQQSLDQGLQFLIQYYNGEERAKGNILERFSAQQFPDLHSELNLSSLELGDSALYFCASSDSGTGVGEQYFGPGTRLTVT.

In nucleotides, the CDR3 is TGTGCCAGCAGCGGGACACCCTCCTACGAGCAGTACTTC. Translation: CASSGTPSYEQYF. The chain carries TRBV27 and TRBJ2-7; maybe TRBD1 (6 bases). Trimming cost V 6 bases and J 0 bases, with 9 bases left between them. Per germline, CDR1 MNHEY and CDR2 SMNVEV (reference sequence). The CDR3 has 13 residues.

On this clone itself: The sample contains more than one DNA sequence encoding this CDR3. This sequence joins TRBV27 and TRBJ2-7; 11 bases agree with TRBD2. The CDR3 extends over 14 amino acids. CDR1 and CDR2 from the germline V gene are MNHEY and SMNVEV (reference sequence). With V trimmed by 5 bases and J by 3 bases, 3 bases remained unmatched. CDR3 protein: CASSPGTSGYEQYF. The DNA of the CDR3 is TGTGCCAGCAGTCCCGGGACTAGCGGCTACGAGCAGTACTTC.

This chain uses TRBV7-9 with TRBJ2-2; the D gene is possibly TRBD1 (6 bases). The V gene lost 6 bases and the J gene lost 0 bases, with 11 bases spanning the gap. Germline lookup yields CDR1 SEHNR and CDR2 FQNEAQ (reference sequence). This CDR3 has 15 amino acids. The CDR3 loop is CASRGGPTNTGELFF. Here the CDR3 DNA reads TGTGCCAGCAGAGGGGGACCCACGAACACCGGGGAGCTGTTTTTT.

The rearrangement uses TRBV11-2 and TRBJ2-7, with 9 bases lining up with TRBD1. The CDR3 consists of 15 residues. J lost 3 bases, V lost 3 bases, and 6 bases had no gene match. Per germline, CDR1 SGHAT and CDR2 FQNNGV. This chain's CDR3 is CASSFRDRDLYEQYF. Written as DNA, the CDR3 is TGTGCCAGCAGCTTCCGGGACAGGGATCTCTACGAGCAGTACTTC.

The chain combines TRBV19 with TRBJ2-1, with 13 nucleotides matching TRBD2. Germline CDR1 reads LNHDA; CDR2 reads SQIVND (reference sequence). After removal of 3 bases from V and 7 bases from J, the junction contained 18 bases not matched to a gene. The CDR3 runs to 20 residues. This CDR3 reads CASSISGLAGEPGIFNEQFF. CDR3 coding DNA: TGTGCCAGTAGTATTTCCGGACTAGCGGGAGAACCGGGTATTTTTAATGAGCAGTTCTTC.

The CDR3 protein is CASSLEKGSYEQYF. The CDR3 DNA is TGCGCCAGCAGCTTGGAAAAGGGGTCCTACGAGCAGTACTTC. The chain carries TRBV5-1 and TRBJ2-7; possible D gene TRBD1, 5 bases. The V end was cut by 0 bases, the J end by 1 base, with 8 bases between. The CDR3 runs 14 residues. Germline V gene sequence: CDR1 SGHRS, CDR2 YFSETQ.

Written as DNA, the CDR3 is TGTGCCAGCAGCTTAGCTAGCGGGGCCGGGGCCAACGTCCTGACTTTC. Its protein product is CASSLASGAGANVLTF. V gene TRBV7-9 combines with J gene TRBJ2-6; 8 positions agree with TRBD2. Germline V gene sequence: CDR1 SEHNR, CDR2 FQNEAQ (reference sequence). There are 16 residues in the CDR3. Losses at the gene ends were 0 bases for V and 4 bases for J; bases not matched to a gene: 2.

The V call is TRBV7-3, the J call TRBJ1-1; no clear D. The CDR3 is 18 amino acids. V gave up 1 base and J gave up 3 bases, with 21 bases separating them. Per germline, CDR1 SGHTA and CDR2 FQGTGA. CDR3 coding DNA: TGTGCCAGCAGCTTAAGAGTTGGGTTAAGAGGGATGGACACTGAAGCTTTCTTT. It specifies CASSLRVGLRGMDTEAFF.

The chain has TRBV11-2 and TRBJ2-7; D perhaps matches TRBD2 (6 bases). CDR1 and CDR2 (germline): SGHAT, FQNNGV. V lost 8 bases to trimming and J lost 0 bases, with 11 bases between them. The CDR3 has 13 amino acids. The chain's CDR3 is CASLGLPSYEQYF. In nucleotides, the CDR3 is TGTGCCAGCCTGGGACTTCCCTCCTACGAGCAGTACTTC.

The chain links TRBV13 to TRBJ2-4; TRBD2 aligns across 8 bases. The J segment lost 6 bases and the V segment lost 0 bases, leaving 1 base of the junction unmatched. The V gene's germline CDR1 is PRHDT and CDR2 FYEKMQ (reference sequence). The CDR3 extends over 14 amino acids. The CDR3 loop is CASSLGLAVNIQYF. DNA for the CDR3: TGTGCCAGCAGCTTAGGACTAGCGGTAAACATTCAGTACTTC.

The sample holds one count of this clone. The rearrangement joins TRBV27 to TRBJ2-7, with D possibly matching TRBD2 (6 bases). Trimming took off 8 bases at V and 6 bases at J, with 20 bases between the two ends. This CDR3 comprises 14 residues. Germline loops: CDR1 MNHEY, CDR2 SMNVEV (reference sequence). Written as DNA, the CDR3 is TGTGCCAGCTCAGTTTATGGCCGGGGAGGCGAGCAGTACTTC. It specifies CASSVYGRGGEQYF.

This clone was counted a single time. The chain employs TRBV7-2 and TRBJ2-1, with 8 bases that match TRBD1. V trimming: 11 bases; J trimming: 8 bases; junction bases outside the gene matches: 11. CDR1 and CDR2 (germline): SGHTA, FQGNSA. The CDR3 length is 13 residues. CDR3 nucleotide sequence: TGTGCCTATTGGGACAGGTTACGCCATGAGCAGTTCTTC. It specifies CAYWDRLRHEQFF.